This T cell receptor (beta chain) was identified during a study of cytomegalovirus exposure and HLA in healthy donors. Across the study: About 85 million unique TCRs from HLA-typed donors were held in an early release of data.

Primers included in the PCR were 60 Vbeta and 13 Jbeta primers. Clones were read by immunoSEQ multiplex PCR, and TCRdb kept only the in-frame ones, dropping some. The sample has approximately 190,000 clones; approximately 80% are singletons. Germline CDR1 MNHNS, CDR2 SASEGT. There are 15 residues in the CDR3. V was cut by 2 bases and J by 8 bases, with 18 bases left in between. The source material was PBMCs. The receptor comes from a woman between 25 and 40 years old in good health and CMV-seronegative. The rearrangement joins TRBV6-1 to TRBJ1-2; D not certain. The CDR3 is CASSENGIGVCGYTF. The DNA of the CDR3 is TGTGCCAGCAGTGAAAACGGGATAGGAGTGTGCGGCTACACCTTC.